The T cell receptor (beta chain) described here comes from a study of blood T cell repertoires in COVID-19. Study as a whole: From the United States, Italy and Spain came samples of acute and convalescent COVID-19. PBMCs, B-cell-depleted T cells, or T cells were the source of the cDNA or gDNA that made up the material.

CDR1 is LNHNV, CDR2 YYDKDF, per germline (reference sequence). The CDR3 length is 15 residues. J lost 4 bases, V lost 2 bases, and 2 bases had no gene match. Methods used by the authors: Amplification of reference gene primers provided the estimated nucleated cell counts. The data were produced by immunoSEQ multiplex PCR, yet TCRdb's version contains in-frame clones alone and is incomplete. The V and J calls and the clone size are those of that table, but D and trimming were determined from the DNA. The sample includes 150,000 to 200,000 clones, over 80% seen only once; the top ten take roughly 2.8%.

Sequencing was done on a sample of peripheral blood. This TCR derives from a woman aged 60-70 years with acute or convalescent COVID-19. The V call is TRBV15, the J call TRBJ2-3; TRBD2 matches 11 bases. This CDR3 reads CATSRLTSGADTQYF. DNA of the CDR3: TGTGCCACCAGCAGATTGACTAGCGGGGCAGATACGCAGTATTTT.